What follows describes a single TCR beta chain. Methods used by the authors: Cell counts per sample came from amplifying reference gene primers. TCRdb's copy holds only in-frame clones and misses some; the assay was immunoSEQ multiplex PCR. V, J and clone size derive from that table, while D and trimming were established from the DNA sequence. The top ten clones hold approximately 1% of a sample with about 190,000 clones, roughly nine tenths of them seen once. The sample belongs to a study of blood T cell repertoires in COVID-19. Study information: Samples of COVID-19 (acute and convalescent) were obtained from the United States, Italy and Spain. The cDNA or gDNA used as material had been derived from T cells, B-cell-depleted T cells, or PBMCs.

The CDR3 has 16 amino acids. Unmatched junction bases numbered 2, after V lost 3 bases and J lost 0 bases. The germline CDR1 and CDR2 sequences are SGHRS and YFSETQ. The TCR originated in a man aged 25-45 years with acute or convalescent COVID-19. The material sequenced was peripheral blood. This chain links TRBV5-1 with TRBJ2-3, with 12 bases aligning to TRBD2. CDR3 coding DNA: TGCGCCAGCAGCTCGACTAGCGGGGGTAGCACAGATACGCAGTATTTT. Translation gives CASSSTSGGSTDTQYF.